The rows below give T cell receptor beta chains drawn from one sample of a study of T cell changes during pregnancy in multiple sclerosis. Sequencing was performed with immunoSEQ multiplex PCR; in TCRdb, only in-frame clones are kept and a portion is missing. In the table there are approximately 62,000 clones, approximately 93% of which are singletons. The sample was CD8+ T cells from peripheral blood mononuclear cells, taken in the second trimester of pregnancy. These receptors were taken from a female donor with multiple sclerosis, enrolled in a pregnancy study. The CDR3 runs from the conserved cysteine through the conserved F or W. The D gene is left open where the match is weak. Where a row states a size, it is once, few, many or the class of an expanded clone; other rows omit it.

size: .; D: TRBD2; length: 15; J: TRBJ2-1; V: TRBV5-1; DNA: TGCGCCAGCAGCTTGGTAGCGGGTCCGGCAGAGGAGCAGTTCTTC; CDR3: CASSLVAGPAEEQFF
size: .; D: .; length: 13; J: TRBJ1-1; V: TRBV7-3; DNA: TGTGCCAGCGGGTGGGGAGGGTTCACTGAAGCTTTCTTT; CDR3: CASGWGGFTEAFF
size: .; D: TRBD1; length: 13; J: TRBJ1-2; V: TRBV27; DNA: TGTGCCAGCAGTTGGGACAGGGGTTCTGGCTACACCTTC; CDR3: CASSWDRGSGYTF
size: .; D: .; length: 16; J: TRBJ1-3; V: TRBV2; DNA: TGTGCCAGCAGTGTGTGGGGTGCGGGCTCTGGAAACACCATATATTTT; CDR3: CASSVWGAGSGNTIYF
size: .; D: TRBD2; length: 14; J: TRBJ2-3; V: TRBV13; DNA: TGTGCCAGCAGCCTCCGGACTAGAACAGATACGCAGTATTTT; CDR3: CASSLRTRTDTQYF
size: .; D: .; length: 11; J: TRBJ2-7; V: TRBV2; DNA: TGTGCCAGCAATGCAGGGGAAGAGCAGTACTTC; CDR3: CASNAGEEQYF
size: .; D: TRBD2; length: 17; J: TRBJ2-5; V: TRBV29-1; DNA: TGCAGCGTTGAAGGGGCGACTAGCGCGCTCCCCCCAGAGACCCAGTACTTC; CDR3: CSVEGATSALPPETQYF
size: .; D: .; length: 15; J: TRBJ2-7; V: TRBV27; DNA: TGTGCCAGCAGTCCGTTCAACATCTTACCCTACGAGCAGTACTTC; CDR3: CASSPFNILPYEQYF
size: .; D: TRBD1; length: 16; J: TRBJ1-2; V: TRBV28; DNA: TGTGCCAGCAGTTTACCCGGACAGGTGGGGAGCTATGGCTACACCTTC; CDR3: CASSLPGQVGSYGYTF
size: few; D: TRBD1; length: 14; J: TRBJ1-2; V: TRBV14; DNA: TGTGCCAGCAGCCAAGCGACAGGGGGTTGGGGCTACACCTTC; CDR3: CASSQATGGWGYTF
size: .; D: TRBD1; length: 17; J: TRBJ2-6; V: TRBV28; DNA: TGTGCCAGCAGCTCCAGGGGGTCTTACTCTGGGGCCAACGTCCTGACTTTC; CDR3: CASSSRGSYSGANVLTF
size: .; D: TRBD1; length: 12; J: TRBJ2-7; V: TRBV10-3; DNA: TGTGCCATCCGACAGGGTGCCTACGAGCAGTACTTC; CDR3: CAIRQGAYEQYF
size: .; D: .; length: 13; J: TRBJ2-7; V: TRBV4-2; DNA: TGTGCCAGCAGCCGACTACTTGACTACGAGCAGTACTTC; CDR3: CASSRLLDYEQYF
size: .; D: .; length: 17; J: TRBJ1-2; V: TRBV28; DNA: TGTGCCAGCAGTTCTTTGACAATACCCTCAACTAACTATGGCTACACCTTC; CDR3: CASSSLTIPSTNYGYTF
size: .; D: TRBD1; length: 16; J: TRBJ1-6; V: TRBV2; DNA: TGTGCCAGCAGTGAACCTCAGGGGGCAGATAATTCACCCCTCCACTTT; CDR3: CASSEPQGADNSPLHF
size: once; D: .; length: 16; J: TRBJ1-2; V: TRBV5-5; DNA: TGTGCCAGCAGCTTGGAACGGGCGAGGGAGGGTAATGGCTACACCTTC; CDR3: CASSLERAREGNGYTF
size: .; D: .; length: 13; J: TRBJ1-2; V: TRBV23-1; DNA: TGCGCCAGCAGTCAAATAACAGGGAGAGGCTACACCTTC; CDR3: CASSQITGRGYTF
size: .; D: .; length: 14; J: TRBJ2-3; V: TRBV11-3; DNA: TGTGCCAGCAGCTTACCCGGGAGCACAGATACGCAGTATTTT; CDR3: CASSLPGSTDTQYF
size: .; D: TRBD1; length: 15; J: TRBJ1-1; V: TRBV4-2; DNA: TGTGCCAGCAGCCAGGATCAGGGGGTGGGGATTGAAGCTTTCTTT; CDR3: CASSQDQGVGIEAFF
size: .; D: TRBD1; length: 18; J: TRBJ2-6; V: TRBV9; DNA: TGTGCCAGCAGCGTAGTGAGGACAGGACACTCTGGGGCCAACGTCCTGACTTTC; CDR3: CASSVVRTGHSGANVLTF
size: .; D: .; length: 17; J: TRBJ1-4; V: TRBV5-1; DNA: TGCGCCAGCAGCTTGGAGGTCAGGGTGAATGGTGATGAAAAACTGTTTTTT; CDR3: CASSLEVRVNGDEKLFF
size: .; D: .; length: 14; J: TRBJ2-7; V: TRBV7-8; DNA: TGTGCCAGCAGCTTAGACGCGAGCTCCTACGAGCAGTACTTC; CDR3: CASSLDASSYEQYF
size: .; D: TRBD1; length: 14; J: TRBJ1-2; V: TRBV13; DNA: TGTGCCAGCAGCTTCGTGGGACAGATAGATGGCTACACCTTC; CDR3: CASSFVGQIDGYTF
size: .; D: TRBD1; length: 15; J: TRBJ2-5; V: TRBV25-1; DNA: TGTGCCAGCAGCTCCAGAAGACAGGGCCAAGAGACCCAGTACTTC; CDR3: CASSSRRQGQETQYF
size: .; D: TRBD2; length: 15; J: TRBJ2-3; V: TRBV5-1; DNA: TGCGCCAGCCACCAGACTAGCGGGAGGCAAGATACGCAGTATTTT; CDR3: CASHQTSGRQDTQYF
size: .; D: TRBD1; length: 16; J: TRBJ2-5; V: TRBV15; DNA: TGTGCCACCAGCAGAGACGAACAGGGGTTTAGGAAGACCCAGTACTTC; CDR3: CATSRDEQGFRKTQYF
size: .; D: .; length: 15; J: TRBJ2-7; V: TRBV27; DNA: TGTGCCAGCAGTTTATTGCCGAGGCTTATCTACGAGCAGTACTTC; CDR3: CASSLLPRLIYEQYF
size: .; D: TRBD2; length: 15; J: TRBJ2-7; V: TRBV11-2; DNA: TGTGCCAGCAGCTTAGCTGGGACTAGCGACTACGAGCAGTACTTC; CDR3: CASSLAGTSDYEQYF
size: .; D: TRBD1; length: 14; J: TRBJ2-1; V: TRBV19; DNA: TGTGCCAGTAGCCACAGGGGACCCTACAATGAGCAGTTCTTC; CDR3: CASSHRGPYNEQFF
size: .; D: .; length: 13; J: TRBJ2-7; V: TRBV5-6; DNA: TGTGCCAGCAGCTTGGGGGGGCTGTACGAGCAGTACTTC; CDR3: CASSLGGLYEQYF
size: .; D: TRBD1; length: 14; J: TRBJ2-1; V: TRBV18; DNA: TGTGCCAGCTCACCACCGGACAGGTACAATGAGCAGTTCTTC; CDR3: CASSPPDRYNEQFF
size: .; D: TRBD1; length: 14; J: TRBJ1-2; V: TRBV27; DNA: TGTGCCAGCAGTTTCGGGACAGTTTTTAACGGCTACACCTTC; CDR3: CASSFGTVFNGYTF
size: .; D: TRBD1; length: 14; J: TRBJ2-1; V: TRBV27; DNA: TGTGCCAGCAGTTTATCCACAGGGGGCAATGAGCAGTTCTTC; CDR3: CASSLSTGGNEQFF
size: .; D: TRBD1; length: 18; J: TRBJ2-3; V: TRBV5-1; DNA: TGCGCCAGCAGCTTGTTCGAGGTCCAGGACAGGCCTGCCAATACGCAGTATTTT; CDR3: CASSLFEVQDRPANTQYF
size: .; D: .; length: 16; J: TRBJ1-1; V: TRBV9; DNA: TGTGCCAGCAGCCCAATAAGGGGCAGGGCGGTCACTGAAGCTTTCTTT; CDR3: CASSPIRGRAVTEAFF
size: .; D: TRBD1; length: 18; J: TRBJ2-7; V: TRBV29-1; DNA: TGCAGCGTTGAGGCCACGCGAGAGGTTGGGACAGTACCCTACGAGCAGTACTTC; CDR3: CSVEATREVGTVPYEQYF